This TCR beta chain is drawn from a study of cytomegalovirus exposure and HLA in healthy donors. Study-wide points: Later, an analysis showed that TCR beta chains associated with HLA were more clonally expanded than others that were equally common. Donors belonging to an Asian-associated ancestry cluster reportedly showed fewer N-insertions in productive TCRs than the approximately 700-donor mean, according to what a later analysis found.

As for the donors, each was a healthy bone marrow donor. This clone was observed a handful of times. Its antigen remains unknown. The germline gives CDR1 SEHNR, CDR2 FQNEAQ (reference sequence). This CDR3 contains 14 residues. V dropped 2 bases and J dropped 5; count of bases not matched to a gene: 5. Primers for the PCR totalled 60 Vbeta and 13 Jbeta. In the original workflow: Counted up in a later analysis, unique TCR beta chains came to some 80 million, with around 10 million shared. This table comes from immunoSEQ multiplex PCR, and its TCRdb copy is limited to in-frame clones, with some not included. D and trimming were read from the DNA, whereas the V and J calls and clone size are those reported in that table. The repertoire holds about 200,000 clones, with more than 75% as singletons.

This chain connects TRBV7-9 to TRBJ1-1; 7 nucleotides match TRBD1. This clonotype was sampled from a male donor in good health and CMV-seronegative. Sample: PBMCs. CDR3 in DNA: TGTGCCAGCAGCTTACAGGGGGGTAGGACTGAAGCTTTCTTT. This gives the protein CASSLQGGRTEAFF.